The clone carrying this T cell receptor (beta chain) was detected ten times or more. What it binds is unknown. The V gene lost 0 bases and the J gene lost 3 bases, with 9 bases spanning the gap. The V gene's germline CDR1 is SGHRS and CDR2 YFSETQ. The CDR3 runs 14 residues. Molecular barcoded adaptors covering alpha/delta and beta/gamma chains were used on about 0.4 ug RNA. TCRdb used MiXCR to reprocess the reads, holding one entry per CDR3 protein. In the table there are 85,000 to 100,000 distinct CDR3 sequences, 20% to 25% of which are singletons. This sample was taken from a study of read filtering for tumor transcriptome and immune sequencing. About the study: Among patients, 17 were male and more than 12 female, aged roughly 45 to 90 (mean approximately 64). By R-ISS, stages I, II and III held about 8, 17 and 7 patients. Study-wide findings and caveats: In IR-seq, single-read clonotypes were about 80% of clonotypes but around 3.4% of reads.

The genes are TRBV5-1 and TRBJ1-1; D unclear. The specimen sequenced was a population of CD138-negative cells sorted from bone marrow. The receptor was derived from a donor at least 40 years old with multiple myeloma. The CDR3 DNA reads TGCGCCAGCAGCTTGGAGAACACCTACACTGAAGCTTTCTTT. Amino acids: CASSLENTYTEAFF. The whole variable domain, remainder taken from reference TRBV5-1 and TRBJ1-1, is KAGVTQTPRYLIKTRGQQVTLSCSPISGHRSVSWYQQTPGQGLQFLFEYFSETQRNKGNFPGRFSGRQFSNSRSEMNVSTLELGDSALYLCASSLENTYTEAFFGQGTRLTVV.